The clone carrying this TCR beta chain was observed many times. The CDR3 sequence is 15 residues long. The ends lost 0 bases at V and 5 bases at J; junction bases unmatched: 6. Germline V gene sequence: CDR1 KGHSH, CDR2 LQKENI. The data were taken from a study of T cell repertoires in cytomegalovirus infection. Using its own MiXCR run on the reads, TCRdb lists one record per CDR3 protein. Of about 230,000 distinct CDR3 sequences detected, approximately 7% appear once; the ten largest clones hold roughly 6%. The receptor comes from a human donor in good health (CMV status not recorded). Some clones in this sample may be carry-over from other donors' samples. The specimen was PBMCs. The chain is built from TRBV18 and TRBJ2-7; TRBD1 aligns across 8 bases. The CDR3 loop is CASSPPGQVYNEQYF. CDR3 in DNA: TGTGCCAGCTCACCACCGGGACAGGTCTACAACGAGCAGTACTTC.